This T cell receptor beta chain was retrieved from a study of somatic mutations in cytotoxic T cells in rheumatoid arthritis. Overall study context: At nearly 100% purity, some V beta antibody-stained T-cell populations were flow-sorted, and these included V beta1+ cells that were sequenced for TCRB. Findings and limits, study-wide: Rheumatoid arthritis patients and age-matched healthy controls showed no significant difference in CD8+ T-cell clonality. There were about an eighth of the roughly 60 patients in whom the largest CD8+ clone exceeded 20% of CD8+ cells.

Between the trimmed V and J ends, which lost 6 bases and 3 bases, there was a span of 14 bases. Germline V CDR1 and CDR2: MNHNS, SASEGT. The CDR3 is 15 residues long. Separation of CD4+ and CD8+ cells was performed by positive magnetic bead selection, and purity was verified by flow cytometry. The data were produced by immunoSEQ multiplex PCR, yet TCRdb's version contains in-frame clones alone and is incomplete. The data hold almost 20,000 clones, with approximately 80% observed a single time. For this clone: Antigen: not known.

This receptor was identified in a woman in her 50s in good health. The chain has TRBV6-1 and TRBJ2-2; a weak D match, TRBD2 (6 bases). Sequencing was carried out using CD8+ T cells sorted from blood. The CDR3 DNA reads TGTGCCAGCAGGGGTTTTGGAGGGGACACCGGGGAGCTGTTTTTT. Amino acids: CASRGFGGDTGELFF.